These 13 T cell receptor beta chains originate from one sample sequenced in a study of brain metastases from non-small cell lung cancer. TCRdb keeps only in-frame clones here, not all; method: immunoSEQ multiplex PCR. The sample holds 1,500 to 2,000 clones; roughly four fifths are singletons and the top ten take over 8.5%. The sequenced material came from tumor-adjacent normal tissue. The receptors shown here come from a donor aged 40 or over with non-small cell lung cancer.

The CDR3 region has the DNA TGTGCCAGCAGTCCCCGGGGACAGGGGGTTAGATATTCACCCCTCCACTTT. Its protein product is CASSPRGQGVRYSPLHF. The V and J genes are TRBV28 and TRBJ1-6; TRBD1 matches at 11 bases. CDR1 and CDR2 (germline): MDHEN, SYDVKM. This CDR3 contains 17 residues. Germline trimming cut 5 bases from V and 8 bases from J; bases unmatched to any gene: 11.

As to this clone: Within the sample, other DNA sequences also encode this same CDR3. The chain recombines TRBV4-3 with TRBJ2-2; no reliable D call. The length of the CDR3 is 16 residues. V was pared by 0 bases and J by 0 bases, with 8 bases between. Germline-derived CDR1 and CDR2 are LGHNA and YSLEER. In DNA, the CDR3 is TGCGCCAGCAGCCAAGATTTCGGAGCGAACACCGGGGAGCTGTTTTTT. It is translated as CASSQDFGANTGELFF.

This sequence joins TRBV12-3 or TRBV12-4 and TRBJ2-5; D unresolved. With 5 bases removed from V and 9 bases from J, the gap between germline ends came to 13 bases. The CDR3 extends over 12 amino acids. Here the CDR3 DNA reads TGTGCCAGCAGTCAAGACCGGTGGGCCCAGTACTTC. This codes for CASSQDRWAQYF.

V is TRBV25-1 and J is TRBJ2-1; a weak D match, TRBD2 (5 bases). The germline V gene has CDR1 MGHDK and CDR2 SYGVNS. Trimming shortened V by 6 bases and J by 1 base, and 19 bases separated the two germline ends. The CDR3 sequence is 17 residues long. In DNA form, the CDR3 reads TGTGCCAGCAGCGTTTCGAGGGATCCCTATTCCTACAATGAGCAGTTCTTC. This gives the protein CASSVSRDPYSYNEQFF.

The chain couples TRBV4-3 to TRBJ1-5, with D hard to call. The CDR3 runs to 15 residues. CDR1 is LGHNA and CDR2 is YSLEER in the germline V gene. V was cut by 4 bases and J by 2 bases, with 12 bases left in between. CDR3: CASSRLVTGNQPQHF. In DNA form, the CDR3 reads TGCGCCAGCAGCCGACTAGTAACAGGCAATCAGCCCCAGCATTTT.

The chain is built from TRBV5-1 and TRBJ2-1; 8 bases map to TRBD2. The CDR3 extends over 17 amino acids. The ends lost 0 bases at V and 5 bases at J; junction bases unmatched: 10. CDR1 is SGHRS and CDR2 is YFSETQ in the germline V gene. The CDR3 loop reads CASSLVLAGAANNEQFF. CDR3 sequence (DNA): TGCGCCAGCAGCTTGGTCCTAGCGGGCGCAGCTAACAATGAGCAGTTCTTC.

The chain couples TRBV28 to TRBJ1-1; D remains unclear. V lost 5 bases, J lost 10 bases, and 17 bases lay in between. The germline V gene encodes CDR1 MDHEN and CDR2 SYDVKM. CDR3 length: 13 amino acids. This CDR3 is CASSPSEDLGAFF. For the CDR3, the DNA is TGTGCCAGCAGTCCCTCAGAGGATCTGGGAGCTTTCTTT. Supplemented by reference TRBV28 and TRBJ1-1, the full variable domain reads DVKVTQSSRYLVKRTGEKVFLECVQDMDHENMFWYRQDPGLGLRLIYFSYDVKMKEKGDIPEGYSVSREKKERFSLILESASTNQTSMYLCASSPSEDLGAFFGQGTRLTVV.

The chain is built from TRBV4-2 and TRBJ2-1; tentatively, D is TRBD2 (6 bases). Germline V gene sequence: CDR1 LGHNA, CDR2 YNFKEQ. There are 15 residues in the CDR3. V shed 1 base and J shed 4 bases, with 11 bases lying between them. The CDR3 nucleotides read TGTGCCAGCAGCCAAGTCGGAGGGGAATACAATGAGCAGTTCTTC. Translating it yields CASSQVGGEYNEQFF.

In its sample, this clone was seen once. The chain couples TRBV12-2 to TRBJ2-1; the table gives TRBD2 as D, unverified against the DNA. TRBV12-2 is described as a pseudogene. The CDR3 runs 15 residues. This CDR3 reads CASRLGTSGNYEQFF. In DNA, the CDR3 is TGTGCAAGTCGCTTAGGGACTAGCGGGAACTATGAGCAGTTCTTC.

The rearrangement joins TRBV21-1 to TRBJ1-2. TRBV21-1 is reported as a pseudogene. The CDR3 is made up of 17 amino acids. As DNA, the CDR3 is TGTGCCAGCAGGCCAAGTTTAGCTACAGAAAGACCTTATGGCTACACCTTC. It is translated as CASRPSLATERPYGYTF.

The V call is TRBV6-2 or TRBV6-3, the J call TRBJ1-1, with D possibly matching TRBD1 (5 bases). CDR1 and CDR2 from the germline V gene are MNHEY and SVGEGT. V gave up 4 bases and J gave up 4 bases, with 10 bases separating them. This CDR3 is 13 amino acids long. In DNA, the CDR3 is TGTGCCAGCAGTTGGGGGGGATCCACTGAAGCTTTCTTT. Translated, it gives CASSWGGSTEAFF.

In DNA, the CDR3 is TGTGCCTGGAGTAGGGAGGGAGCGAATCCCAATGAGCAGTTCTTC. This translates into CAWSREGANPNEQFF. The rearrangement joins TRBV30 to TRBJ2-1; 7 positions agree with TRBD2. Germline V gene data show CDR1 as GTSNPN and CDR2 as SVGIG (reference sequence). This CDR3 is built from 15 residues. The V gene end was trimmed by 2 bases and the J gene end by 6 bases; junction bases not matched to a gene: 10.

This chain connects TRBV7-2 to TRBJ1-2, with unresolved D. The germline V and J ends were trimmed by 1 base and 4 bases, with 13 bases remaining between them. The CDR3 runs 15 residues. Germline CDR1 SGHTA, CDR2 FQGNSA. The CDR3 region has the DNA TGTGCCAGCAGCTTAGAAGGCGCTCCCGGCTATGGCTACACCTTC. It codes for CASSLEGAPGYGYTF.